What follows are 25 T cell receptor beta chains derived from one specimen sequenced in a study of siplizumab effects on memory and regulatory T cells. Using immunoSEQ multiplex PCR, the repertoire was profiled, and TCRdb retains in-frame clones only, with some absent. Of about 80,000 clones listed, approximately 95% are singletons. Material for sequencing was CD8+ T cells sorted from blood. These receptors were taken from a human donor in good health.

This clone came up a few times. V gene TRBV30 combines with J gene TRBJ2-1; D unresolved. Trimming removed 5 bases from V and 8 bases from J, with 13 bases in between. This CDR3 contains 12 residues. Germline-derived CDR1 and CDR2 are GTSNPN and SVGIG (reference sequence). CDR3 in DNA: TGTGCCTGGGCCCCGTTGACGGATGAGCAGTTCTTC. As protein: CAWAPLTDEQFF. Together with reference TRBV30 and TRBJ2-1, the CDR3 gives the full variable domain: SQTIHQWPATLVQPVGSPLSLECTVEGTSNPNLYWYRQAAGRGLQLLFYSVGIGQISSEVPQNLSASRPQDRQFILSSKKLLLSDSGFYLCAWAPLTDEQFFGPGTRLTVL.

The V call is TRBV27, the J call TRBJ1-1, with TRBD1 as a possible D gene (6 bases). The V end lost 3 bases, the J end lost 3 bases, and 8 bases lay between the germline ends. In germline, CDR1 is MNHEY, CDR2 SMNVEV (reference sequence). The CDR3 is 13 residues long. The CDR3 sequence: CASSFRTDTEAFF. DNA for the CDR3: TGTGCCAGCAGTTTTCGGACAGACACTGAAGCTTTCTTT.

This sequence joins TRBV9 and TRBJ2-7, with 8 positions matching TRBD2. J lost 4 bases, V lost 1 base, and 10 bases had no gene match. CDR1 and CDR2 from the germline V gene are SGDLS and YYNGEE. The length of the CDR3 is 16 residues. The DNA of the CDR3 is TGTGCCAGCAGCGTAACCGGGAGGGCCCGTGAGTACGAGCAGTACTTC. It codes for CASSVTGRAREYEQYF. Based on the CDR3 plus reference TRBV9 and TRBJ2-7, the full variable domain is DSGVTQTPKHLITATGQRVTLRCSPRSGDLSVYWYQQSLDQGLQFLIQYYNGEERAKGNILERFSAQQFPDLHSELNLSSLELGDSALYFCASSVTGRAREYEQYFGPGTRLTVT.

V usage is TRBV9 and J usage is TRBJ2-7, with D possibly being TRBD2 (6 bases). This CDR3 comprises 13 residues. From germline, CDR1 is SGDLS and CDR2 YYNGEE. Trimming shortened V by 4 bases and J by 5 bases, and 13 bases separated the two germline ends. Here the CDR3 DNA reads TGTGCCAGCAGCCCTTCAGGGAGGAACGAGCAGTACTTC. The encoded protein is CASSPSGRNEQYF.

The chain links TRBV29-1 to TRBJ2-3, with D possibly called TRBD1 or TRBD2 (5 bases each). Trimming shortened V by 0 bases and J by 1 base, and 14 bases separated the two germline ends. CDR1 is SQVTM, CDR2 ANQGSEA, per germline. The CDR3 is made up of 16 amino acids. DNA of the CDR3: TGCAGCGTTGAAGATCTCGGGCAGGGAGGCACAGATACGCAGTATTTT. It codes for CSVEDLGQGGTDTQYF.

CDR3 coding DNA: TGTGCCAGTAGTATACTAGCGGGACTTGTCGATGAGCAGTTCTTC. Translation: CASSILAGLVDEQFF. V and J are TRBV19 and TRBJ2-1; 9 nucleotides line up with TRBD2. There are 15 residues in the CDR3. Losses at the gene ends were 2 bases for V and 8 bases for J; bases not matched to a gene: 7. The germline gives CDR1 LNHDA, CDR2 SQIVND (reference sequence).

J is TRBJ2-3 and V is TRBV4-1, with TRBD2 identical over 7 bases. CDR1 MGHRA and CDR2 YSYEKL come from the germline V gene. This CDR3 comprises 16 residues. Losses at the gene ends were 1 base for V and 4 bases for J; bases not matched to a gene: 8. CDR3 sequence: CASSQVKTSLSDTQYF. CDR3 in DNA: TGCGCCAGCAGCCAAGTAAAGACTAGCCTCTCAGATACGCAGTATTTT.

The V gene is TRBV15, the J gene TRBJ2-7; the D gene could be TRBD1 or TRBD2 (6 bases each). The CDR3 consists of 14 residues. V was cut by 1 base and J by 10 bases, with 17 bases left in between. CDR1 and CDR2 (germline): LNHNV, YYDKDF (reference sequence). CDR3 DNA: TGTGCCACCAGCAGAGGGGGGGCAGATGAGTTCCAGTACTTC. Translation: CATSRGGADEFQYF.

In nucleotides, the CDR3 is TGTGCCAGCAGCCCAGGGCTAGCGGGGTTTTCAGGGGAGCTGTTTTTT. Its protein is CASSPGLAGFSGELFF. The rearrangement uses TRBV5-4 and TRBJ2-2; 9 bases line up with TRBD2. J was trimmed by 8 bases and V by 4 bases; bases with no gene match: 12. CDR1 is SGHNT, CDR2 YYREEE, per germline (reference sequence). This CDR3 comprises 16 residues.

The V and J genes are TRBV27 and TRBJ2-5; the match to TRBD2 covers 7 bases. The V gene end was trimmed by 5 bases and the J gene end by 5 bases; junction bases not matched to a gene: 14. The CDR3 covers 16 residues. Germline V gene lookup returns CDR1 MNHEY and CDR2 SMNVEV (reference sequence). CDR3 sequence: CASSTLADYRRETQYF. The CDR3 DNA reads as TGTGCCAGCAGTACCCTAGCGGACTACCGGAGGGAGACCCAGTACTTC.

The genes are TRBV7-6 and TRBJ2-1; 11 bases line up with TRBD1. This CDR3 is 16 amino acids long. V dropped 0 bases and J dropped 4; count of bases not matched to a gene: 2. CDR1 and CDR2 from the germline V gene are SGHVS and FNYEAQ. The CDR3 DNA follows: TGTGCCAGCAGCTTAGCGGGACAGGGGGAGTACAATGAGCAGTTCTTC. This gives the protein CASSLAGQGEYNEQFF.

The chain combines TRBV10-1 with TRBJ1-5; D uncertain. The germline CDR1 and CDR2 sequences are WNHNN and SYGVQD (reference sequence). V lost 2 bases and J lost 11, with 13 bases in between. The CDR3 length is 13 residues. CDR3 protein: CASSEGRGRAQHF. Here the CDR3 DNA reads TGCGCCAGCAGTGAGGGCCGAGGCCGGGCCCAGCATTTT.

The table lists this clone with a count of one. V and J are TRBV19 and TRBJ2-7, with D unclear. The V and J ends lost 3 bases and 1 base respectively, with 10 bases between them. The CDR3 spans 14 residues. Germline values: CDR1 LNHDA, CDR2 SQIVND (reference sequence). CDR3 DNA: TGTGCCAGTAGTATCATAGCTTCTTCCTACGAGCAGTACTTC. Translation: CASSIIASSYEQYF.

The chain has TRBV18 and TRBJ2-5; D perhaps matches TRBD2 (5 bases). The V gene's germline CDR1 is KGHSH and CDR2 LQKENI. The CDR3 totals 15 residues. The germline V and J ends were trimmed by 3 bases and 5 bases, with 16 bases remaining between them. The CDR3 DNA reads TGTGCCAGCTCACCGCAGGACGGGGTTGGGGAGACCCAGTACTTC. It yields the protein CASSPQDGVGETQYF. The complete variable domain, with remaining parts taken from reference TRBV18 and TRBJ2-5, reads NAGVMQNPRHLVRRRGQEARLRCSPMKGHSHVYWYRQLPEEGLKFMVYLQKENIIDESGMPKERFSAEFPKEGPSILRIQQVVRGDSAAYFCASSPQDGVGETQYFGPGTRLLVL.

This chain links TRBV4-2 with TRBJ1-2, with 9 bases lining up with TRBD1. The V gene end was trimmed by 0 bases and the J gene end by 8 bases; junction bases not matched to a gene: 10. The CDR3 length is 16 residues. Germline CDR1 LGHNA, CDR2 YNFKEQ. In DNA form, the CDR3 reads TGTGCCAGCAGCCAAGATCACGGGACAGGGAAATGGGGCTACACCTTC. Translation: CASSQDHGTGKWGYTF.

The V and J genes are TRBV6-1 and TRBJ2-7; D is ambiguous. From germline, CDR1 is MNHNS and CDR2 SASEGT. This CDR3 contains 10 residues. The ends were cut back, 7 bases at V and 4 bases at J, with 5 bases in the middle. This CDR3 reads CASTAYEQYF. The CDR3 nucleotides read TGTGCCAGCACGGCATACGAGCAGTACTTC.

This clone came up a few times. V usage is TRBV11-2 and J usage is TRBJ2-7, with 9 bases lining up with TRBD1. The CDR3 consists of 14 residues. Germline CDR1 is SGHAT and CDR2 is FQNNGV. The V gene end was trimmed by 3 bases and the J gene end by 4 bases; junction bases not matched to a gene: 4. The CDR3 coding sequence is TGTGCCAGCAGCTTCGGGACAGGGTCTTACGAGCAGTACTTC. Translating it yields CASSFGTGSYEQYF.

The V gene is TRBV5-1, the J gene TRBJ2-1; 12 bases agree with TRBD2. The trim removed 4 bases at V and 0 bases at J, leaving 14 bases unmatched. The germline V gene encodes CDR1 SGHRS and CDR2 YFSETQ. CDR3 size: 20 residues. For the CDR3, the DNA is TGCGCCAGCAGCCCTAGGACTAGCGGGAATAATTCAGGCTCCTACAATGAGCAGTTCTTC. As protein: CASSPRTSGNNSGSYNEQFF.

The gene calls are TRBV13 and TRBJ2-3, with D uncertain. CDR3 length: 15 amino acids. Per the germline V gene, CDR1 is PRHDT and CDR2 is FYEKMQ (reference sequence). The ends were cut back, 0 bases at V and 1 base at J, with 8 bases in the middle. In nucleotides, the CDR3 is TGTGCCAGCAGCTTAGGGCATCGGGGCACAGATACGCAGTATTTT. It yields the protein CASSLGHRGTDTQYF.

The chain employs TRBV9 and TRBJ2-1; the match to TRBD1 covers 7 bases. The germline V gene has CDR1 SGDLS and CDR2 YYNGEE. The J segment lost 4 bases and the V segment lost 0 bases, leaving 4 bases of the junction unmatched. CDR3 length: 15 amino acids. CDR3 bases: TGTGCCAGCAGCGTAGAACAGGGGATATACAATGAGCAGTTCTTC. This gives the protein CASSVEQGIYNEQFF.

The chain has TRBV7-9 and TRBJ2-1, with TRBD1 matching 10 bases. The V and J ends lost 3 bases and 8 bases, in that order; junction bases with no gene match: 7. Per germline, CDR1 SEHNR and CDR2 FQNEAQ (reference sequence). This CDR3 spans 15 amino acids. CDR3 sequence reads: CASSFRDRGIDEQFF. CDR3 sequence (DNA): TGTGCCAGCAGCTTCCGGGACAGGGGCATCGATGAGCAGTTCTTC.

The genes are TRBV6-5 and TRBJ1-4, with a tentative D call TRBD1 (6 bases). This CDR3 is built from 13 residues. V was pared by 0 bases and J by 14 bases, with 13 bases between. The germline gives CDR1 MNHEY, CDR2 SVGAGI. Written as DNA, the CDR3 is TGTGCCAGCAGTTACTCAAATATGGGGGCTCTGTTTTTT. It specifies CASSYSNMGALFF.

The chain carries TRBV4-2 and TRBJ2-3; D might be TRBD2 (5 bases). The CDR3 is 16 amino acids. V dropped 0 bases and J dropped 0 bases, with 10 bases sitting between them. CDR1 LGHNA and CDR2 YNFKEQ come from the germline V gene. The CDR3 DNA reads as TGTGCCAGCAGCCAAGAACCAGCGGCAAGCACAGATACGCAGTATTTT. Protein sequence: CASSQEPAASTDTQYF.

The V and J genes are TRBV7-2 and TRBJ1-6; D unclear. The CDR3 has 16 amino acids. V lost 5 bases and J 7 bases, leaving 18 bases between the germline ends. CDR1 and CDR2 (germline): SGHTA, FQGNSA. The CDR3 sequence: CASSLSPGFRNSPLHF. Written as DNA, the CDR3 is TGTGCCAGCAGCCTCTCCCCCGGGTTTAGGAATTCACCCCTCCACTTT.

The rearrangement joins TRBV6-5 to TRBJ1-1; D ambiguous. This CDR3 is built from 12 residues. Trimming shortened V by 5 bases and J by 4 bases, and 8 bases separated the two germline ends. Germline loops: CDR1 MNHEY, CDR2 SVGAGI. The CDR3 bases are TGTGCCAGCAGTACCCGACCCACTGAAGCTTTCTTT. Protein sequence: CASSTRPTEAFF.